One sample yielded the 32 T cell receptor beta chains listed below, sequenced in a study of T cell changes during pregnancy in multiple sclerosis. Assay: immunoSEQ multiplex PCR; the TCRdb copy retains only in-frame clones and omits some. The sample holds 55,000 to 75,000 clones; roughly 91% are singletons and the top ten take 1% to 1.5%. Sequencing was performed on peripheral blood, taken after pregnancy. These receptors originate from a female donor in good health, enrolled as a control in a pregnancy study.

V is TRBV2 and J is TRBJ2-1; 9 bases are a match to TRBD2. CDR3 length equals 14 residues. V lost 1 base to trimming and J lost 6 bases; unmatched junction nucleotides: 1. CDR1 and CDR2 from the germline V gene are SNHLY and FYNNEI. The CDR3 spells CASSEGRGGNEQFF. The CDR3 coding sequence is TGTGCCAGCAGTGAAGGGCGGGGGGGCAATGAGCAGTTCTTC.

This clone has a single count. The chain employs TRBV6-6 and TRBJ1-3; D unresolved. This CDR3 comprises 14 residues. V was pared by 6 bases and J by 2 bases, with 11 bases between. Germline V gene data show CDR1 as MNHNY and CDR2 as SVGAGI (reference sequence). The CDR3: CASRRLGTGNTIYF. CDR3 DNA sequence: TGTGCCAGCAGGAGGTTGGGTACTGGAAACACCATATATTTT.

The chain is built from TRBV5-6 and TRBJ2-2; TRBD2 might be the D (6 bases). The CDR3 totals 15 residues. The germline CDR1 and CDR2 sequences are SGHDT and YYEEEE. Between the trimmed V and J ends, which lost 3 bases and 4 bases, there was a span of 13 bases. CDR3 in DNA: TGTGCCAGCAGCTGGGGGGACTTCTCCACCGGGGAGCTGTTTTTT. Translating gives CASSWGDFSTGELFF.

There are a few counts of this clone. The V call is TRBV4-3, the J call TRBJ1-1, with D unresolved. V dropped 5 bases and J dropped 4 bases, with 14 bases sitting between them. CDR1 and CDR2 from the germline V gene are LGHNA and YSLEER. CDR3 length: 14 residues. CDR3 nucleotide sequence: TGCGCCAGCAGCGAAGGGCGGGGAACCACTGAAGCTTTCTTT. This sequence encodes CASSEGRGTTEAFF.

The chain employs TRBV11-3 and TRBJ1-1; D is ambiguous. This CDR3 is built from 16 residues. Germline-derived CDR1 and CDR2 are SGHNT and YENEEA. Between the trimmed V and J ends, which lost 1 base and 1 base, there was a span of 13 bases. The chain's CDR3 is CASSLVSGATNTEAFF. The DNA for the CDR3 is TGTGCCAGCAGCTTAGTTAGTGGTGCTACGAACACTGAAGCTTTCTTT. The variable domain in full, completed from reference TRBV11-3 and TRBJ1-1, reads EAGVVQSPRYKIIEKKQPVAFWCNPISGHNTLYWYLQNLGQGPELLIRYENEEAVDDSQLPKDRFSAERLKGVDSTLKIQPAELGDSAVYLCASSLVSGATNTEAFFGQGTRLTVV.

The chain employs TRBV4-3 and TRBJ2-7; 11 nucleotides line up with TRBD1. The CDR3 covers 18 residues. Germline values: CDR1 LGHNA, CDR2 YSLEER. J lost 0 bases, V lost 8 bases, and 15 bases had no gene match. The CDR3 reads CASGPGPGQGGSSYEQYF. The CDR3 DNA sequence: TGCGCCAGCGGCCCGGGTCCGGGACAGGGGGGTAGCTCCTACGAGCAGTACTTC.

The chain employs TRBV5-1 and TRBJ1-2; 8 bases agree with TRBD1. The junction had 5 bases not matched to a gene; V was cut back by 4 bases and J by 3 bases. CDR1 SGHRS and CDR2 YFSETQ come from the germline V gene. The CDR3 runs to 14 residues. Here the CDR3 DNA reads TGCGCCAGCAGCCCGGGACAGGAGTACTATGGCTACACCTTC. This sequence encodes CASSPGQEYYGYTF.

The V gene is TRBV5-6, the J gene TRBJ1-1, with a weak D call TRBD1 (6 bases). The CDR3 is 13 residues long. Per the germline V gene, CDR1 is SGHDT and CDR2 is YYEEEE. The ends were cut back, 7 bases at V and 4 bases at J, with 14 bases in the middle. The CDR3 protein is CASYRDSGTEAFF. The CDR3 region has the DNA TGTGCCAGCTACAGGGATTCTGGCACTGAAGCTTTCTTT.

This clone has just one count. The chain employs TRBV7-9 and TRBJ2-3, with 14 bases fitting TRBD2. The CDR3 spans 18 residues. CDR1 and CDR2 (germline): SEHNR, FQNEAQ (reference sequence). The junction had 7 bases not matched to a gene; V was cut back by 5 bases and J by 0 bases. The CDR3 bases are TGTGCCAGCAGCCAAGGACTAGCGGGGGGATCTAGCACAGATACGCAGTATTTT. Translated: CASSQGLAGGSSTDTQYF.

The J gene is TRBJ2-3, the V gene TRBV2; 9 bases fit TRBD2. The CDR3 contains 15 residues. With 4 bases clipped from V and 4 bases from J, the junction kept 6 bases outside the gene matches. In germline, CDR1 is SNHLY, CDR2 FYNNEI. CDR3 nucleotides: TGTGCCAGCAGTGCGCTGCGGGGGGGACCAGATACGCAGTATTTT. It yields the protein CASSALRGGPDTQYF.

CDR3 protein: CASSLDRGGELFF. CDR3 nucleotides: TGCGCCAGCAGCTTGGACAGGGGCGGGGAGCTGTTTTTT. The rearrangement joins TRBV5-1 to TRBJ2-2; TRBD1 matches at 7 bases. Germline V lookup: CDR1 SGHRS, CDR2 YFSETQ. The junction had 0 bases not matched to a gene; V was cut back by 0 bases and J by 7 bases. This CDR3 contains 13 residues. The whole variable domain, remainder taken from reference TRBV5-1 and TRBJ2-2, is KAGVTQTPRYLIKTRGQQVTLSCSPISGHRSVSWYQQTPGQGLQFLFEYFSETQRNKGNFPGRFSGRQFSNSRSEMNVSTLELGDSALYLCASSLDRGGELFFGEGSRLTVL.

The chain is built from TRBV7-9 and TRBJ2-7, with TRBD2 identical over 10 bases. Germline values: CDR1 SEHNR, CDR2 FQNEAQ (reference sequence). Losses at the gene ends were 5 bases for V and 4 bases for J; bases not matched to a gene: 8. CDR3 size: 15 residues. The CDR3 nucleotides are TGTGCCAGCAGCCCGACCGGGACTAGCGCTTACGAGCAGTACTTC. It codes for CASSPTGTSAYEQYF.

This clone appeared a few times. This sequence joins TRBV9 and TRBJ1-1, with TRBD1 as a possible D gene (6 bases). The CDR3 runs to 14 residues. CDR1 SGDLS and CDR2 YYNGEE come from the germline V gene. Trimming removed 0 bases from V and 6 bases from J, with 12 bases in between. For the CDR3, the DNA is TGTGCCAGCAGCGTAGGGACAGAGGGGTCTGAAGCTTTCTTT. Amino acids: CASSVGTEGSEAFF. Full variable domain (outside the CDR3, taken from reference TRBV9 and TRBJ1-1): DSGVTQTPKHLITATGQRVTLRCSPRSGDLSVYWYQQSLDQGLQFLIQYYNGEERAKGNILERFSAQQFPDLHSELNLSSLELGDSALYFCASSVGTEGSEAFFGQGTRLTVV.

Only one count was recorded for this clone. The chain links TRBV6-5 to TRBJ1-3; TRBD1 matches at 7 bases. The ends lost 6 bases at V and 1 base at J; junction bases unmatched: 6. Germline CDR1 is MNHEY and CDR2 is SVGAGI. The length of the CDR3 is 15 residues. CDR3 sequence reads: CASSRDRESGNTIYF. DNA for the CDR3: TGTGCCAGCAGCCGCGACAGGGAATCTGGAAACACCATATATTTT.

This chain joins TRBV7-8 and TRBJ2-1; D unclear. V dropped 2 bases and J dropped 2 bases, with 13 bases sitting between them. The CDR3 has 16 amino acids. Germline V gene data show CDR1 as SGHVS and CDR2 as FQNEAQ. CDR3 residues: CASSLHGNNAYNEQFF. The DNA of the CDR3 is TGTGCCAGCAGCTTACACGGTAATAACGCCTACAATGAGCAGTTCTTC.

V gene TRBV30 combines with J gene TRBJ2-1; 11 positions agree with TRBD2. The CDR3 has 13 residues. Unmatched junction bases numbered 6, after V lost 1 base and J lost 13 bases. In germline, CDR1 is GTSNPN, CDR2 SVGIG (reference sequence). The CDR3 nucleotides read TGTGCCTGGAGTGGGGCTAGCGGGGGGCATCAGTTCTTC. Protein product: CAWSGASGGHQFF.

This rearrangement joins TRBV25-1 to TRBJ2-1, with TRBD2 identical over 8 bases. The CDR3 runs 16 residues. Germline CDR1 is MGHDK and CDR2 is SYGVNS. J was trimmed by 2 bases and V by 3 bases; bases with no gene match: 6. The CDR3 reads CASSEGGGSPYNEQFF. CDR3 bases: TGTGCCAGCAGTGAGGGCGGGGGGTCCCCCTACAATGAGCAGTTCTTC. Full variable domain (remainder filled in from reference TRBV25-1 and TRBJ2-1): EADIYQTPRYLVIGTGKKITLECSQTMGHDKMYWYQQDPGMELHLIHYSYGVNSTEKGDLSSESTVSRIRTEHFPLTLESARPSHTSQYLCASSEGGGSPYNEQFFGPGTRLTVL.

V is TRBV30 and J is TRBJ1-5, with 11 nucleotides matching TRBD1. CDR3 length equals 15 residues. With 2 bases clipped from V and 3 bases from J, the junction kept 3 bases outside the gene matches. CDR1 is GTSNPN and CDR2 is SVGIG in the germline V gene (reference sequence). CDR3 in amino acids: CAWSRDRGINQPQHF. In DNA, the CDR3 is TGTGCCTGGAGTCGGGACAGGGGGATCAATCAGCCCCAGCATTTT.

This sequence joins TRBV7-2 and TRBJ2-7, with 8 bases matching TRBD1. Unmatched junction bases numbered 2, after V lost 1 base and J lost 3 bases. The CDR3 is made up of 14 amino acids. CDR1 and CDR2 from the germline V gene are SGHTA and FQGNSA. Written as DNA, the CDR3 is TGTGCCAGCAGCTTAGGTGGGACAGGCTACGAGCAGTACTTC. Its protein product is CASSLGGTGYEQYF.

The V call is TRBV2, the J call TRBJ2-7, with D perhaps matching TRBD1 (6 bases). Trimming stripped 3 bases from V and 5 bases from J, with 14 bases between. CDR3 size: 14 residues. The germline CDR1 and CDR2 sequences are SNHLY and FYNNEI. This CDR3 is CASSEGQGLDEQYF. The CDR3, as DNA: TGTGCCAGCAGTGAGGGTCAGGGGTTGGACGAGCAGTACTTC.

This sequence joins TRBV18 and TRBJ1-4; no firm D call. The CDR3 totals 17 residues. The V end lost 4 bases, the J end lost 9 bases, and 24 bases lay between the germline ends. Germline CDR1 and CDR2: KGHSH and LQKENI. Here the CDR3 reads CASSHRTRPPGGKKLFF. The CDR3 nucleotides read TGTGCCAGCTCACATAGAACGCGACCACCTGGAGGGAAAAAACTGTTTTTT.

This clone was seen more than once but under ten times. The rearrangement uses TRBV6-6 and TRBJ1-4; 8 bases align to TRBD1. Germline V gene sequence: CDR1 MNHNY, CDR2 SVGAGI (reference sequence). The CDR3 totals 12 residues. Trimming took 10 bases from V and 8 from J; bases not matched to a gene: 6. The DNA of the CDR3 is TGTGCCACCTGGACAGGGATGGAAAAACTGTTTTTT. Protein: CATWTGMEKLFF.

CDR3 in DNA: TGTGCCAGCAGCTTGGGAGACAGGGTAGGTGGCTACACCTTC. Amino acid sequence: CASSLGDRVGGYTF. V is TRBV5-6 and J is TRBJ1-2, with 7 bases that match TRBD1. V shed 0 bases and J 7 bases; nucleotides not matched to a gene: 6. Germline V lookup: CDR1 SGHDT, CDR2 YYEEEE. There are 14 residues in the CDR3.

The chain recombines TRBV9 with TRBJ1-3; D gene unclear. This CDR3 region has 11 residues. The germline V and J ends were trimmed by 1 base and 7 bases, with 3 bases remaining between them. The germline V gene has CDR1 SGDLS and CDR2 YYNGEE. The CDR3 DNA follows: TGTGCCAGCAGCGTAAGCAACACCATATATTTT. Its protein product is CASSVSNTIYF.

The chain has TRBV11-3 and TRBJ1-1; no reliable D call. Germline loops: CDR1 SGHNT, CDR2 YENEEA. V gave up 5 bases and J gave up 1 base, with 8 bases separating them. This CDR3 has 13 residues. The CDR3 DNA sequence: TGTGCCAGCAGCCACCGGGGGAACACTGAAGCTTTCTTT. This sequence encodes CASSHRGNTEAFF. Complete variable domain (other parts from reference TRBV11-3 and TRBJ1-1): EAGVVQSPRYKIIEKKQPVAFWCNPISGHNTLYWYLQNLGQGPELLIRYENEEAVDDSQLPKDRFSAERLKGVDSTLKIQPAELGDSAVYLCASSHRGNTEAFFGQGTRLTVV.

The chain uses TRBV6-1 and TRBJ1-3; 8 bases align to TRBD1. The V segment lost 5 bases and the J segment 4 bases; nucleotides outside the gene matches: 4. Germline assignment: CDR1 MNHNS and CDR2 SASEGT. There are 14 residues in the CDR3. The CDR3, as DNA: TGTGCCAGCAGTACAGGGGGGACGGGAAACACCATATATTTT. Amino acids: CASSTGGTGNTIYF.

The J gene is TRBJ1-4, the V gene TRBV30; D is uncertain. The CDR3 is 14 residues long. Germline V gives CDR1 GTSNPN, CDR2 SVGIG (reference sequence). With 0 bases removed from V and 5 bases from J, the gap between germline ends came to 10 bases. In nucleotides, the CDR3 is TGTGCCTGGAGTGTAGAAACGGTGAATGAAAAACTGTTTTTT. It specifies CAWSVETVNEKLFF.

The chain employs TRBV7-3 and TRBJ2-3, with 9 bases identical to TRBD2. This CDR3 comprises 14 residues. V lost 6 bases, J lost 3 bases, and 4 bases stayed unmatched. Germline CDR1 SGHTA, CDR2 FQGTGA. CDR3 protein: CASSLAGATDTQYF. The DNA of the CDR3 is TGTGCCAGCAGTTTAGCGGGGGCTACAGATACGCAGTATTTT.

The chain carries TRBV6-5 and TRBJ1-1, with D tentatively TRBD1 (6 bases). Germline assignment: CDR1 MNHEY and CDR2 SVGAGI. There are 14 residues in the CDR3. Trimming took 2 bases from V and 2 from J, leaving 9 bases between them. The CDR3 region is CASSYLQGNTEAFF. Written as DNA, the CDR3 is TGTGCCAGCAGTTACCTACAGGGCAACACTGAAGCTTTCTTT.

This chain uses TRBV30 with TRBJ1-3; no clear D. Trimming took 5 bases from V and 0 from J, leaving 8 bases between them. The CDR3 totals 13 residues. CDR1 and CDR2 (germline): GTSNPN, SVGIG (reference sequence). Here the CDR3 reads CAWGLASGNTIYF. CDR3 nucleotides: TGTGCCTGGGGCCTAGCCTCTGGAAACACCATATATTTT.

This clone appeared once. The J gene is TRBJ1-1, the V gene TRBV4-3, with TRBD1 identical over 7 bases. V dropped 3 bases and J dropped 4; count of bases not matched to a gene: 8. The CDR3 loop spans 15 amino acids. From germline, CDR1 is LGHNA and CDR2 YSLEER. The CDR3 is CASSQGTVWGTEAFF. The CDR3, as DNA: TGCGCCAGCAGCCAGGGGACAGTCTGGGGCACTGAAGCTTTCTTT.

The V gene is TRBV9, the J gene TRBJ2-7; 10 bases match TRBD1. Germline-derived CDR1 and CDR2 are SGDLS and YYNGEE. The CDR3 length is 14 residues. The trim removed 10 bases at V and 2 bases at J, leaving 9 bases unmatched. The CDR3 loop reads CASSRGTGAYEQYF. The CDR3 bases are TGTGCCTCCTCCAGGGGGACAGGGGCCTACGAGCAGTACTTC.